This T cell receptor (beta chain) was recorded in a study of cytomegalovirus exposure and HLA in healthy donors. Study outcomes and limitations: In a later analysis, HLA-associated beta chains showed higher expansion and lower generation probabilities than comparable chains. An assumption of roughly uniform sequencing depth across donors underlay the presence/absence analyses. What a later analysis showed was that several of the most significant clusters appeared linked to common viral pathogens.

PCR primers comprised 60 Vbeta and 13 Jbeta primers. The repertoire was sequenced with immunoSEQ multiplex PCR; TCRdb's copy has only in-frame clones and lacks some. Here the sample spans 110,000 to 150,000 clones, roughly 76% being singletons. Per the germline V gene, CDR1 is SQVTM and CDR2 is ANQGSEA. V trimming: 0 bases; J trimming: 4 bases; junction bases outside the gene matches: 2. The CDR3 is 13 amino acids. Remarks on this clone: Its antigen is unknown.

Material for sequencing was PBMCs. V usage is TRBV29-1 and J usage is TRBJ2-7; 8 nucleotides agree with TRBD2. The receptor's source is a woman in her thirties or forties in good health and CMV-seronegative. As DNA, the CDR3 is TGCAGCGTTGAAGATCCGGGGGGGTACGAGCAGTACTTC. Residues: CSVEDPGGYEQYF.